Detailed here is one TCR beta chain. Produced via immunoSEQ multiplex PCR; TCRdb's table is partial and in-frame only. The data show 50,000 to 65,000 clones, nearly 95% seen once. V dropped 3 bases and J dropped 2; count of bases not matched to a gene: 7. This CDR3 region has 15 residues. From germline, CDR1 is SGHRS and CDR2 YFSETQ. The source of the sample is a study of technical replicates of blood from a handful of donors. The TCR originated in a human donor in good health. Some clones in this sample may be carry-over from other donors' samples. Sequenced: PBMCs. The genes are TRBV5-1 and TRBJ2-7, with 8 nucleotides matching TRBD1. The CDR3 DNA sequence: TGCGCCAGCAGCTCCCGACAGGGGCTAGCCTACGAGCAGTACTTC. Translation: CASSSRQGLAYEQYF.